This record concerns one T cell receptor beta chain sequence. Its antigen is not identified. 13 Jbeta primers and 60 Vbeta primers were used for the PCR. This table comes from immunoSEQ multiplex PCR, and its TCRdb copy is limited to in-frame clones, with some not included. The table lists about 98,000 clones, roughly 77% of them singletons. Trimming cost V 3 bases and J 4 bases, with 10 bases left between them. The germline gives CDR1 SGHDT, CDR2 YYEEEE. The CDR3 covers 13 residues. The sample originates from a study of cytomegalovirus exposure and HLA in healthy donors. Study context: The Caucasian-associated ancestry cluster contained 81% of the roughly 370 genotyped donors.

General study findings and limits: Common viral pathogens seemed to be connected with several of the most significant clusters, according to a later analysis. TCR beta V- and J-gene trimming was later associated with a missense DCLRE1C variant. Prediction of most subjects' HLA-A and HLA-B alleles by TCR beta sequences was reportedly accurate.

This receptor was identified in a man between 35 and 55 years old in good health and CMV-seronegative. The chain carries TRBV5-6 and TRBJ1-2; D remains unclear. The sequenced sample consisted of PBMCs. This CDR3 is CASSSFVPYGYTF. The DNA of the CDR3 is TGTGCCAGCAGCTCGTTCGTCCCCTATGGCTACACCTTC.